One sample yielded the 17 T cell receptor beta chains listed below, sequenced in a study of cytomegalovirus exposure and HLA in healthy donors. PCR involved 60 Vbeta and 13 Jbeta primers. Profiled with immunoSEQ multiplex PCR; TCRdb holds only in-frame clones, not every one. The profile covers approximately 180,000 clones, with 85% to 90% appearing a single time and approximately 2% taken by the ten largest. The sequencing input was PBMCs. The receptors stem from a woman between 18 and 30 years old in good health and CMV-seronegative.

CDR3: CASSAGAVVEQFF. In nucleotides, the CDR3 is TGTGCCAGCAGCGCGGGGGCGGTGGTTGAGCAGTTCTTC. The chain couples TRBV11-2 to TRBJ2-1; maybe TRBD2 (7 bases). The ends were cut back, 5 bases at V and 9 bases at J, with 14 bases in the middle. The CDR3 is made up of 13 amino acids. The germline CDR1 and CDR2 sequences are SGHAT and FQNNGV. Variable domain in full (rest from reference TRBV11-2 and TRBJ2-1): EAGVAQSPRYKIIEKRQSVAFWCNPISGHATLYWYQQILGQGPKLLIQFQNNGVVDDSQLPKDRFSAERLKGVDSTLKIQPAKLEDSAVYLCASSAGAVVEQFFGPGTRLTVL.

The chain recombines TRBV27 with TRBJ1-2; TRBD1 might be the D (5 bases). Trimming removed 5 bases at V and 7 bases at J, with 17 bases between. The CDR3 is 14 amino acids. Per the germline V gene, CDR1 is MNHEY and CDR2 is SMNVEV (reference sequence). CDR3 coding DNA: TGTGCCAGCAGTCAACTCCAGGGTTTGTCTGGCTACACCTTC. Protein sequence: CASSQLQGLSGYTF.

This chain links TRBV7-9 with TRBJ2-3, with D maybe TRBD2 (6 bases). The CDR3 covers 16 residues. The V gene lost 1 base and the J gene lost 3 bases, with 14 bases spanning the gap. In germline, CDR1 is SEHNR, CDR2 FQNEAQ (reference sequence). CDR3 loop: CASSLGVGRGTDTQYF. The CDR3 DNA reads as TGTGCCAGCAGCTTAGGTGTCGGGAGAGGTACAGATACGCAGTATTTT.

Worth noting for this clone: The junction does not match germline at one end; this may be a read error. The chain carries TRBV7-8 and TRBJ2-1; 11 nucleotides match TRBD2. This CDR3 contains 16 residues. The V gene's germline CDR1 is SGHVS and CDR2 FQNEAQ. CDR3 region: CASRLGLAGSYNEQFF. The DNA of the CDR3 is TGTGCCAGCAGATTAGGACTAGCGGGTTCCTACAATGAGCAGTTCTTC. Full variable domain (rest looked up from reference TRBV7-8 and TRBJ2-1): GAGVSQSPRYKVAKRGQDVALRCDPISGHVSLFWYQQALGQGPEFLTYFQNEAQLDKSGLPSDRFFAERPEGSVSTLKIQRTQQEDSAVYLCASRLGLAGSYNEQFFGPGTRLTVL.

The chain couples TRBV4-1 to TRBJ2-3; the match to TRBD1 covers 10 bases. Germline values: CDR1 MGHRA, CDR2 YSYEKL. The V gene end was trimmed by 5 bases and the J gene end by 7 bases; junction bases not matched to a gene: 15. The CDR3 has 17 residues. This chain's CDR3 is CASSSPGQGEQRNTQYF. CDR3 nucleotide sequence: TGCGCCAGCAGCTCCCCCGGACAGGGGGAACAGAGGAATACGCAGTATTTT.

CDR3 protein: CASSFRLAGGPYEQYF. In DNA, the CDR3 is TGTGCCAGCAGTTTTCGACTAGCGGGAGGGCCGTACGAGCAGTACTTC. V is TRBV6-5 and J is TRBJ2-7; 14 positions match TRBD2. The CDR3 is 16 residues long. Germline CDR1 and CDR2: MNHEY and SVGAGI. V lost 4 bases, J lost 4 bases, and 6 bases stayed unmatched.

The genes are TRBV4-2 and TRBJ2-6; no clear D gene. Trimming removed 1 base from V and 1 base from J, with 8 bases in between. The CDR3 is 16 residues long. Germline CDR1 is LGHNA and CDR2 is YNFKEQ. CDR3 coding DNA: TGTGCCAGCAGCCAAGGTGAAGCTTCTGGGGCCAACGTCCTGACTTTC. Its protein product is CASSQGEASGANVLTF.

The chain uses TRBV10-1 and TRBJ2-7; D is ambiguous. Germline CDR1 reads WNHNN; CDR2 reads SYGVQD (reference sequence). The CDR3 is 15 amino acids. V was pared by 3 bases and J by 0 bases, with 12 bases between. In DNA, the CDR3 is TGCGCCAGCAGTGAAAACATTGGCCGCTCCTACGAGCAGTACTTC. Amino acid sequence: CASSENIGRSYEQYF.

The J gene is TRBJ2-7, the V gene TRBV27, with a weak D call TRBD2 (7 bases). CDR3 length: 14 residues. Germline V gene lookup returns CDR1 MNHEY and CDR2 SMNVEV (reference sequence). Trimming took off 4 bases at V and 3 bases at J, with 13 bases between the two ends. In nucleotides, the CDR3 is TGTGCCAGCAGTTGGAGGGGGGAGGGCTACGAGCAGTACTTC. Residues: CASSWRGEGYEQYF.

The chain is built from TRBV6-1 and TRBJ2-5; D ambiguous. The CDR3 extends over 13 amino acids. V lost 4 bases and J lost 3, with 9 bases in between. The V gene's germline CDR1 is MNHNS and CDR2 SASEGT. CDR3 coding DNA: TGTGCCAGCAGTGTGACACGTAAAGAGACCCAGTACTTC. It specifies CASSVTRKETQYF.

The table lists this clone with a few counts. J is TRBJ1-1 and V is TRBV7-2; no clear D. Germline values: CDR1 SGHTA, CDR2 FQGNSA. V lost 3 bases, J lost 6 bases, and 5 bases lay in between. This CDR3 region has 11 residues. This CDR3 reads CASSLAPEAFF. The CDR3 region has the DNA TGTGCCAGCAGCTTGGCCCCTGAAGCTTTCTTT.

Turning to this clone: One junction end disagrees with the germline gene, perhaps due to a read error. Distinct nucleotide sequences in the sample also encode this CDR3. V and J are TRBV6-1 and TRBJ1-5; a possible D gene is TRBD1 (5 bases). The CDR3 totals 16 residues. The germline gives CDR1 MNHNS, CDR2 SASEGT. The CDR3 bases are TGCGCCAGCAGTGAATACAGTTGGACATCATATCAGCCCCAGCATTTT. Amino acids: CASSEYSWTSYQPQHF.

This sequence joins TRBV13 and TRBJ1-4, with TRBD1 matching over 10 bases. Germline CDR1 is PRHDT and CDR2 is FYEKMQ (reference sequence). The CDR3 loop spans 16 amino acids. V was pared by 5 bases and J by 3 bases, with 6 bases of the junction left unmatched. The CDR3 loop reads CASSLRTGGSNEKLFF. For the CDR3, the DNA is TGTGCCAGCAGCCTACGGACAGGGGGATCTAATGAAAAACTGTTTTTT.

This chain joins TRBV7-9 and TRBJ2-5; 14 bases fit TRBD2. CDR1 is SEHNR, CDR2 FQNEAQ, per germline (reference sequence). Trimming at V came to 5 bases and at J to 4 bases, leaving 6 bases not matched to a gene. This CDR3 is 16 amino acids long. The CDR3 DNA reads TGTGCCAGCAGCCGTGGACTAGCGGGAGGTGCAGAGACCCAGTACTTC. It is translated as CASSRGLAGGAETQYF.

This clone has only one observation. The rearrangement uses TRBV7-2 and TRBJ1-2; 11 bases are a match to TRBD1. V lost 5 bases and J lost 5; bases outside the gene matches: 7. Germline assignment: CDR1 SGHTA and CDR2 FQGNSA. This CDR3 spans 15 amino acids. CDR3 region: CASSERTGGIYGYTF. DNA of the CDR3: TGTGCCAGCAGCGAAAGGACAGGGGGCATTTATGGCTACACCTTC. The whole variable domain, remainder taken from reference TRBV7-2 and TRBJ1-2, is GAGVSQSPSNKVTEKGKDVELRCDPISGHTALYWYRQSLGQGLEFLIYFQGNSAPDKSGLPSDRFSAERTGGSVSTLTIQRTQQEDSAVYLCASSERTGGIYGYTFGSGTRLTVV.

V usage is TRBV19 and J usage is TRBJ2-7; 10 positions match TRBD1. J lost 5 bases, V lost 3 bases, and 16 bases had no gene match. The germline V gene has CDR1 LNHDA and CDR2 SQIVND (reference sequence). This CDR3 has 18 residues. As DNA, the CDR3 is TGTGCCAGTAGTATGCGGTTCGTTCTTAGGACAGGGGGAAACGAGCAGTACTTC. Protein product: CASSMRFVLRTGGNEQYF.

This clone came up a few times. This chain connects TRBV6-5 to TRBJ1-1; no firm D call. There are 15 residues in the CDR3. Germline V gives CDR1 MNHEY, CDR2 SVGAGI. Trimming removed 1 base at V and 2 bases at J, with 11 bases between. CDR3 nucleotide sequence: TGTGCCAGCAGTTACTACCCGAAGAGAAACACTGAAGCTTTCTTT. Translation: CASSYYPKRNTEAFF.